A single sample is the source of the 22 T cell receptor beta chains below, sequenced in a study of T cells expressing NK-cell markers. TCRdb re-called the 5' RACE reads; one entry per CDR3 protein, DNA not given. This repertoire includes fewer than 400,000 distinct CDR3 sequences. Sample: blood T cells: a sorted CD56 or NKG2C T cell subset, CD4+ or CD8+ T cells, or bulk PBMC T cells (not recorded which). These receptors originate from a man aged 18 to 69 in good health.

This chain connects TRBV7-8 to TRBJ2-7; the D call of TRBD1 rests on TCRdb alone, since no DNA is present to check it. CDR3 size: 14 residues. Germline V gives CDR1 SGHVS, CDR2 FQNEAQ. The CDR3 here is CASSPPGSFREQYF.

The V gene is TRBV5-1, the J gene TRBJ2-6; TCRdb reports TRBD1, a call that lacks DNA to check it against. Germline CDR1 and CDR2: SGHRS and YFSETQ. This CDR3 comprises 15 residues. CDR3 sequence reads: CASEPGGSGANVLTF.

This chain links TRBV7-9 with TRBJ2-7; TCRdb's D call, TRBD1, is unchecked because there is no DNA. Per germline, CDR1 SEHNR and CDR2 FQNEAQ (reference sequence). The CDR3 consists of 15 residues. The CDR3 sequence: CASSLSGSYIDEQYF.

The rearrangement uses TRBV29-1 and TRBJ1-1; with no DNA, the TCRdb D assignment of TRBD1 cannot be verified. Germline V gene lookup returns CDR1 SQVTM and CDR2 ANQGSEA. The CDR3 is made up of 14 amino acids. The CDR3 spells CSVEGVQGDTEAFF.

The CDR3 is CSVVGQGLGYNEQFF. The V gene is TRBV29-1, the J gene TRBJ2-1; TCRdb reports TRBD1, a call that lacks DNA to check it against. This CDR3 is 15 amino acids long. The V gene's germline CDR1 is SQVTM and CDR2 ANQGSEA.

This chain connects TRBV7-2 to TRBJ2-2; TCRdb indicates TRBD2, and absent DNA this call remains unverified. CDR3 length: 17 amino acids. Germline CDR1 is SGHTA and CDR2 is FQGNSA. This CDR3 is CASSRRLANSRTGELFF.

V usage is TRBV7-3 and J usage is TRBJ2-1; TCRdb calls TRBD1, which cannot be checked without DNA. Germline values: CDR1 SGHTA, CDR2 FQGTGA. The CDR3 consists of 15 residues. CDR3 in amino acids: CASSLRGDGNNEQFF.

The chain carries TRBV28 and TRBJ2-3; no DNA is available, so the TRBD2 call from TCRdb remains unchecked. Germline loops: CDR1 MDHEN, CDR2 SYDVKM. This CDR3 has 18 amino acids. This chain's CDR3 is CASSLLTSGGGMTDTQYF.

This chain uses TRBV3-1 with TRBJ2-3; TCRdb indicates TRBD1, and absent DNA this call remains unverified. The CDR3 runs to 14 residues. CDR1 LGHDT and CDR2 YNNKEL come from the germline V gene (reference sequence). The CDR3 is CASSVIRDSNTQYF.

The rearrangement joins TRBV7-9 to TRBJ1-2. Germline CDR1 is SEHNR and CDR2 is FQNEAQ (reference sequence). The CDR3 loop spans 12 amino acids. CDR3: CASSRRNYGYTF.

The chain employs TRBV20-1 and TRBJ2-3; TCRdb's D call of TRBD2 is untestable without DNA. Germline lookup yields CDR1 DFQATT and CDR2 SNEGSKA (reference sequence). The CDR3 runs to 12 residues. The CDR3: CSVAALGDTQYF.

This CDR3 reads CASRPPGQGSLGQYF. The chain links TRBV6-1 to TRBJ2-7; absent DNA, TCRdb's TRBD1 call cannot be checked. Germline V gene data show CDR1 as MNHNS and CDR2 as SASEGT. CDR3 length equals 15 residues.

The V and J genes are TRBV12-3 or TRBV12-4 and TRBJ1-2. CDR3 length equals 13 residues. The CDR3 sequence is CASRRAGKGGYTF.

V gene TRBV19 combines with J gene TRBJ2-7; lacking DNA, the TRBD2 call made by TCRdb goes unchecked. This CDR3 spans 17 amino acids. Germline loops: CDR1 LNHDA, CDR2 SQIVND (reference sequence). Here the CDR3 reads CASSGPSGSRPPYEQYF.

The chain combines TRBV18 with TRBJ2-2; TCRdb picks TRBD2, but there is no DNA to check that call. The CDR3 is 14 residues long. Germline CDR1 KGHSH, CDR2 LQKENI. CDR3 protein: CASSDAGYTGELFF.

The CDR3 sequence is CASSTLIQRTGGFEQYF. The chain has TRBV2 and TRBJ2-7; the TCRdb D gene call, TRBD1, has no DNA to confirm it. Germline CDR1 is SNHLY and CDR2 is FYNNEI. The CDR3 spans 17 residues. Looking up the rest from reference TRBV2 and TRBJ2-7 gives the full variable domain: EPEVTQTPSHQVTQMGQEVILRCVPISNHLYFYWYRQILGQKVEFLVSFYNNEISEKSEIFDDQFSVERPDGSNFTLKIRSTKLEDSAMYFCASSTLIQRTGGFEQYFGPGTRLTVT.

This chain joins TRBV6-5 and TRBJ1-3. Germline CDR1 and CDR2: MNHEY and SVGAGI. The CDR3 consists of 15 residues. The chain's CDR3 is CASSYSSSSGNTIYF.

The chain employs TRBV20-1 and TRBJ2-3; the TCRdb D gene call, TRBD2, has no DNA to confirm it. From germline, CDR1 is DFQATT and CDR2 SNEGSKA (reference sequence). This CDR3 spans 16 amino acids. CDR3 amino acids: CSARLSGSSFTDTQYF.

V and J are TRBV20-1 and TRBJ2-3. Germline CDR1 reads DFQATT; CDR2 reads SNEGSKA (reference sequence). There are 15 residues in the CDR3. The CDR3: CSARFRYTNTDTQYF.

The gene calls are TRBV19 and TRBJ2-1; lacking DNA, the TRBD1 call made by TCRdb goes unchecked. The length of the CDR3 is 14 residues. Germline loops: CDR1 LNHDA, CDR2 SQIVND (reference sequence). The CDR3 loop reads CASSIGGINGEQFF.

The V gene is TRBV28, the J gene TRBJ2-3; the TCRdb D gene call, TRBD2, has no DNA to confirm it. In germline, CDR1 is MDHEN, CDR2 SYDVKM. This CDR3 spans 16 amino acids. CDR3: CASSSLRDYPTDTQYF.

V and J are TRBV7-8 and TRBJ2-2; TCRdb proposes TRBD1, but this gene call is untestable without DNA. Germline CDR1 is SGHVS and CDR2 is FQNEAQ. The CDR3 runs to 15 residues. The CDR3: CASSLPGTGVGELFF.